A single sample gave rise to the 14 T cell receptor beta chains below, sequenced in a study of OX40 agonist ivuxolimab in advanced cancers. Data came from immunoSEQ multiplex PCR; TCRdb stores just in-frame clones and leaves some out. The sample comprises approximately 62,000 clones, roughly 88% of which are singletons, and around 5.1% rests with the top ten. This specimen was CD4+ or CD8+ T cells sorted from blood, taken in a trial of the OX40 agonist ivuxolimab. These receptor sequences come from an adult with an advanced solid tumor such as melanoma, head and neck, liver or kidney cancer.

The V call is TRBV10-2, the J call TRBJ2-4; D gene ambiguous. Trimming removed 2 bases from V and 0 bases from J, with 2 bases in between. The length of the CDR3 is 13 residues. Germline V gene sequence: CDR1 WSHSY, CDR2 SAAADI. Here the CDR3 reads CASSEPAKNIQYF. CDR3 in DNA: TGCGCCAGCAGTGAGCCAGCCAAAAACATTCAGTACTTC.

This chain joins TRBV6-1 and TRBJ1-2; TRBD1 is a possible D gene (6 bases). There are 13 residues in the CDR3. Germline CDR1 is MNHNS and CDR2 is SASEGT. The V end lost 1 base, the J end lost 8 bases, and 11 bases lay between the germline ends. DNA for the CDR3: TGTGCCAGCAGTGAAGTTGGGGGCGCCGGCTACACCTTC. This codes for CASSEVGGAGYTF.

This sequence joins TRBV19 and TRBJ2-3, with TRBD1 matching over 8 bases. CDR3 length: 16 amino acids. The V gene's germline CDR1 is LNHDA and CDR2 SQIVND (reference sequence). V lost 3 bases and J lost 6; bases outside the gene matches: 11. Here the CDR3 DNA reads TGTGCCAGTAGTATTGGGGTACAGGGGGATGTTGATACGCAGTATTTT. Its translation: CASSIGVQGDVDTQYF.

The chain employs TRBV19 and TRBJ2-5, with TRBD2 identical over 11 bases. CDR1 and CDR2 (germline): LNHDA, SQIVND (reference sequence). The CDR3 runs to 15 residues. V dropped 7 bases and J dropped 5; count of bases not matched to a gene: 9. CDR3 DNA: TGTGCCAGTACCATTAGCGGGGGGGCGGGCGAGACCCAGTACTTC. This gives the protein CASTISGGAGETQYF.

The chain employs TRBV19 and TRBJ2-7; D might be TRBD1 (6 bases). The CDR3 runs to 12 residues. The germline V and J ends were trimmed by 3 bases and 6 bases, with 9 bases remaining between them. Germline CDR1 LNHDA, CDR2 SQIVND (reference sequence). CDR3 bases: TGTGCCAGTAGTATCAGGGGCGGCGAGCAGTACTTC. Translating it yields CASSIRGGEQYF.

This chain joins TRBV7-8 and TRBJ1-3; 7 bases fit TRBD1. After removal of 2 bases from V and 7 bases from J, the junction contained 8 bases not matched to a gene. The CDR3 loop spans 15 amino acids. Germline values: CDR1 SGHVS, CDR2 FQNEAQ. CDR3 in DNA: TGTGCCAGCAGCTTACGGACAGGCTGGGGGAACACCATATATTTT. Translating it yields CASSLRTGWGNTIYF.

The chain links TRBV14 to TRBJ2-7; D unclear. The ends were cut back, 1 base at V and 6 bases at J, with 13 bases in the middle. The CDR3 has 14 residues. Germline V gene data show CDR1 as SGHDN and CDR2 as FVKESK. The DNA of the CDR3 is TGTGCCAGCAGCCAAGCGGGTCCGAACTCCGAGCAGTACTTC. It yields the protein CASSQAGPNSEQYF.

This clone was seen just once. The V and J genes are TRBV28 and TRBJ2-5, with TRBD1 as a possible D gene (5 bases). The J call may be incorrect, as the DNA end agrees better with TRBJ2-7. Looked up from germline, CDR1 is MDHEN and CDR2 is SYDVKM. The CDR3 runs 15 residues. The CDR3 DNA is TGTGCCAGCAGTGGCAGGGTCGGCAGTCTCTACGAGCAGTACTTC. It codes for CASSGRVGSLYEQYF.

The chain links TRBV10-2 to TRBJ1-6; tentatively, D is TRBD1 (6 bases). The germline V gene has CDR1 WSHSY and CDR2 SAAADI. V lost 4 bases and J lost 3, with 7 bases in between. The CDR3 runs to 14 residues. This CDR3 is CASSGQVYNSPLHF. CDR3 nucleotide sequence: TGCGCCAGCAGTGGACAGGTCTATAATTCACCCCTCCACTTT.

This chain connects TRBV5-4 to TRBJ1-5, with a weak D call TRBD1 (6 bases). The CDR3 is 18 residues long. V was shortened by 3 bases and J by 2 bases, with 21 bases between the two germline ends. Germline CDR1 reads SGHNT; CDR2 reads YYREEE (reference sequence). The CDR3 spells CASSSGPVGGGGNQPQHF. CDR3 DNA sequence: TGTGCCAGCAGCTCCGGACCGGTAGGGGGGGGTGGCAATCAGCCCCAGCATTTT. Drawing the rest from reference TRBV5-4 and TRBJ1-5, the complete variable domain is ETGVTQSPTHLIKTRGQQVTLRCSSQSGHNTVSWYQQALGQGPQFIFQYYREEENGRGNFPPRFSGLQFPNYSSELNVNALELDDSALYLCASSSGPVGGGGNQPQHFGDGTRLSIL.

The chain employs TRBV13 and TRBJ2-7; 7 nucleotides match TRBD2. J gave up 3 bases and V 5 bases, and 13 bases lay outside the gene matches. CDR1 PRHDT and CDR2 FYEKMQ come from the germline V gene (reference sequence). The CDR3 length is 16 residues. The CDR3 DNA sequence: TGTGCCAGCAGCCGGAACGCGGGAGCACTTCTCTACGAGCAGTACTTC. It encodes CASSRNAGALLYEQYF.

The chain uses TRBV11-1 and TRBJ2-7, with 7 bases lining up with TRBD1. Looked up from germline, CDR1 is SGHAT and CDR2 is FQDESV (reference sequence). Trimming removed 3 bases from V and 3 bases from J; junction bases left unmatched: 14. The CDR3 loop spans 17 amino acids. This CDR3 is CASSFSPDRPVVYEQYF. CDR3 in DNA: TGTGCCAGCAGCTTTAGCCCGGACAGGCCTGTCGTCTACGAGCAGTACTTC.

This clone was recorded once. The chain combines TRBV28 with TRBJ2-1; D unclear. Germline V gene data show CDR1 as MDHEN and CDR2 as SYDVKM. V dropped 6 bases and J dropped 8 bases, with 17 bases sitting between them. The CDR3 runs to 14 residues. CDR3 protein: CASSPQLAFDEQFF. The CDR3, as DNA: TGTGCCAGCAGCCCACAACTGGCTTTCGATGAGCAGTTCTTC.

The chain combines TRBV27 with TRBJ2-1; 13 bases map to TRBD2. The germline V gene encodes CDR1 MNHEY and CDR2 SMNVEV (reference sequence). This CDR3 has 17 amino acids. Trimming at V came to 5 bases and at J to 4 bases, leaving 8 bases not matched to a gene. The CDR3 DNA follows: TGTGCCAGCAGTATGGGACTAGCGGGGTTGAAATACAATGAGCAGTTCTTC. This gives the protein CASSMGLAGLKYNEQFF.